In its sample, the clone carrying this TCR beta chain was seen a few times. Its target is unknown. Trimming removed 7 bases from V and 9 bases from J, with 22 bases in between. The V gene's germline CDR1 is MNHEY and CDR2 SVGAGI. This CDR3 is 15 amino acids long. This entry is derived from a study of T cell repertoires in cytomegalovirus infection. The overall study: In public TCR beta signatures, there were indications of both CMV infection and matching HLA type.

TCRdb passed the reads through MiXCR, listing each CDR3 protein once. The sample has around 260,000 distinct CDR3 sequences; about a quarter are singletons. Findings of the study overall: What dominated the ex vivo response were HLA-C-restricted CMV-specific TCR beta clonotypes. Identification of carriers of CMV plus the relevant HLA was performed using cumulative public TCR beta family frequency.

The specimen was PBMCs. This TCR derives from a human donor in good health (CMV status not recorded). Some clones in this sample may be carry-over from other donors' samples. The rearrangement links TRBV6-5 to TRBJ2-1; D may be TRBD2 (7 bases). This CDR3 is CASMSEGEGSGEQFF. The CDR3 DNA sequence: TGTGCCAGCATGTCTGAGGGGGAGGGTTCGGGTGAGCAGTTCTTC.